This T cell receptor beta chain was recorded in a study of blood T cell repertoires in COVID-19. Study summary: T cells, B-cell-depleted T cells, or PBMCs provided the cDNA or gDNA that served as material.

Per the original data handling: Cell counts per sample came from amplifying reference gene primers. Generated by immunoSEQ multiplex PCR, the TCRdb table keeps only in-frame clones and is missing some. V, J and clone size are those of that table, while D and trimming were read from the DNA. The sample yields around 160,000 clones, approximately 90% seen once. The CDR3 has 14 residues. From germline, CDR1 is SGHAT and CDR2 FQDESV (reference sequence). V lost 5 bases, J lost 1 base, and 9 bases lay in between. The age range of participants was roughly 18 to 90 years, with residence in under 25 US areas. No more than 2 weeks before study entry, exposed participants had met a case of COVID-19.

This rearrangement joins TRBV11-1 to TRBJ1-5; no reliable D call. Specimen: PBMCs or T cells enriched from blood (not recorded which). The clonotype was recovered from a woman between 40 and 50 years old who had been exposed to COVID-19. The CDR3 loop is CASSLSGSNQPQHF. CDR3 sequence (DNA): TGTGCCAGCAGCCTCTCGGGGAGCAATCAGCCCCAGCATTTT.